Listed below are T cell receptor beta chains from one sample, sequenced in a study of blood T cell repertoires in COVID-19. TCRdb's copy holds only in-frame clones and misses some; the assay was immunoSEQ multiplex PCR. The sample includes fewer than 95,000 clones, about 89% of them seen just once. The sample consisted of peripheral blood. The source of these receptors is a man aged 45 to 65 with acute or convalescent COVID-19. CDR3s include the opening cysteine and the closing phenylalanine or tryptophan. Fields, in order: D gene, CDR3 length, V gene, J gene, CDR3 protein. A D gene is named only where the DNA matches it firmly.

.,15,TRBV18,TRBJ1-3,CASSPPQGVRNTIYF
TRBD2,16,TRBV6-1,TRBJ2-7,CASSEARGRGGNEQYF
TRBD1,16,TRBV18,TRBJ1-1,CASSPDTVTGGTEAFF
.,14,TRBV11-2,TRBJ1-4,CASSFQATNEKLFF
TRBD1,14,TRBV2,TRBJ1-6,CASNFYRGNSPLHF
.,13,TRBV7-3,TRBJ1-1,CASSLTGRTEAFF
.,15,TRBV3-1/TRBV3-2,TRBJ2-1,CASSQQPGAGNEQFF
TRBD1,15,TRBV7-3,TRBJ1-5,CASSILRTGGQPQHF
TRBD1,16,TRBV5-6,TRBJ1-6,CASSRTGTLINSPLHF
.,13,TRBV7-9,TRBJ1-6,CASSLDRNSPLHF
.,17,TRBV19,TRBJ1-2,CASSKPIARDRNYGYTF
.,15,TRBV5-6,TRBJ2-1,CASSLRTLAYNEQFF
.,13,TRBV2,TRBJ2-1,CASGLASYNEQFF
.,13,TRBV7-2,TRBJ1-3,CASLAVSGNTIYF
.,16,TRBV24-1,TRBJ2-2,CATSDPTGGNTGELFF
TRBD1,15,TRBV3-1/TRBV3-2,TRBJ1-1,CASSRLTGMNTEAFF
.,13,TRBV19,TRBJ2-7,CASSIGTAYEQYF
TRBD1,16,TRBV5-8,TRBJ1-1,CASSLSSRDRAHRAFF
.,14,TRBV5-8,TRBJ1-2,CASSLRGVNYGYTF
.,14,TRBV18,TRBJ1-1,CASSRSGSDTEAFF
.,14,TRBV6-5,TRBJ2-3,CASSPGANADTQYF
TRBD1,15,TRBV6-5,TRBJ1-1,CASRTDRGMNTEAFF
.,14,TRBV28,TRBJ1-5,CASSSRQGNQPQHF
TRBD1,15,TRBV6-5,TRBJ1-2,CASSSPGQGSYGYTF
TRBD2,15,TRBV7-3,TRBJ2-5,CASSLKHSGGETQYF
.,13,TRBV6-5,TRBJ1-1,CASSRQGASEAFF
TRBD1,15,TRBV19,TRBJ1-1,CASSLGTGGYTEAFF
.,14,TRBV3-1/TRBV3-2,TRBJ2-7,CASSQLRGSHEQYF
.,12,TRBV30,TRBJ2-7,CAWSVDYYEQYF
.,15,TRBV7-9,TRBJ1-3,CASSPGTNSGNTIYF
.,16,TRBV11-2,TRBJ2-2,CASHGSKGANTGELFF
.,13,TRBV28,TRBJ1-2,CATTRGREGSYTF
TRBD1,13,TRBV7-8,TRBJ1-1,CASSMTGKTEAFF
.,11,TRBV30,TRBJ2-1,CAWKRGGEQFF
TRBD1,14,TRBV25-1,TRBJ1-2,CASRRGQGSYGYTF
TRBD1,14,TRBV7-8,TRBJ1-1,CASSTQTGGTEAFF
TRBD1,13,TRBV30,TRBJ2-7,CAWRQGARYEQYF
.,14,TRBV5-1,TRBJ2-1,CASSGFTGYNEQFF
.,13,TRBV5-1,TRBJ1-2,CASSLFGQDGYTF
TRBD2,19,TRBV7-2,TRBJ2-1,CASSLLGLAGGSSYNEQFF
.,15,TRBV27,TRBJ1-1,CASSLFGGGGTEAFF
TRBD2,18,TRBV5-1,TRBJ2-1,CASSYLAGGYGSYNEQFF
.,16,TRBV21-1,TRBJ1-2,CASSNTGTGIIHGYTF
TRBD1,16,TRBV6-6,TRBJ1-3,CASRAGTGKSGNTIYF
TRBD1,16,TRBV6-1,TRBJ2-1,CASSERQGARNNEQFF